One TCR beta chain is described in this entry. V lost 6 bases to trimming and J lost 0 bases, with 11 bases between them. CDR1 LGHNA and CDR2 YSLEER come from the germline V gene. This CDR3 is 15 amino acids long. The sample originates from a study of blood T cells in healthy people across ages. With a J-beta primer mix and a sample-barcoded 5' primer, a second PCR ran about 7 to 11 cycles. TCRdb passed the 5' RACE reads through MiXCR, listing each CDR3 protein once. The sample has some 700,000 distinct CDR3 sequences, about a fifth seen once; the top ten hold roughly 22%. Extractions gave at least 6 micrograms of total RNA per sample.

The chain uses TRBV4-3 and TRBJ1-4; no definite D call. The receptor was derived from a man in his 70s in good health. The specimen was blood. CDR3 DNA: TGCGCCAGCAGAACAAGATGGGCAACTAATGAAAAACTGTTTTTT. It specifies CASRTRWATNEKLFF.